This TCR beta chain was sequenced for a study (dated by TCRdb to the mid-2010s). The CDR3 holds 16 amino acids from the cysteine to the phenylalanine. The entry retains the CDR3 DNA only, 48 bases that are in frame from base 1. CDR1 SGDLS and CDR2 YYNGEE are derived from the germline V gene. Trimmed from V: 1 base; trimmed from J: 1 base; junction bases lacking a gene match: 7. Libraries were prepared through RT-PCR. Data came from an Illumina MiSeq. TCRdb ran its own pipeline on the public reads, namely fastp trimming at Q25 and MiXCR clone calling, and kept in-frame beta chains. One record per CDR3 amino acid sequence lists the most common genes and DNA. This sample gives about 680,000 distinct CDR3 sequences in total; approximately 15% of them show up just once. Roughly 3.9% of the sample is taken by the ten largest. For this clonotype: Its antigen is currently not known. Base qualities were left out, and no much larger clone turns up one base away.

The receptor comes from a female donor in good health, serving as a healthy control. This chain is built from TRBV9 and TRBJ2-5, with 7 bases in between that match TRBD2. Sequencing was performed on memory CD4+ T cells from blood. The DNA sequence reads TGTGCCAGCAGCGTATCCAGCGGGATAGGCCAAGAGACCCAGTACTTC. Translated, this gives CASSVSSGIGQETQYF.